This T cell receptor (beta chain) came from a study of PD-1 blockade in classical Hodgkin lymphoma. General study points: Before treatment, complete responders showed about the same diversity as newly diagnosed patients. Reports described newly diagnosed patients as having lower baseline TCR diversity than healthy donors. Exclusion removed patients who began nivolumab under 1 year after ASCT. CD4+ TCR diversity rose significantly by C4D1, and CD8+ TCR diversity did not.

TCRdb keeps only in-frame clones here, not all; method: immunoSEQ multiplex PCR. This sample yields 10,000 to 15,000 clones, of which 65% to 85% are seen a single time; about 1.4% belongs to the top ten. Every patient was affected by relapse after autologous stem cell transplantation, while exposure to brentuximab vedotin was not uniform. Using magnetic negative selection, the CD4+ T cells were separated out of thawed PBMCs. Regarding this clone: Its antigen is still unknown.

Trimming took off 1 base at V and 8 bases at J, with 8 bases between the two ends. The CDR3 contains 12 residues. Germline V lookup: CDR1 ENHRY, CDR2 SYGVKD. This sequence was found in a human donor with classical Hodgkin lymphoma. This chain joins TRBV10-3 and TRBJ1-2; D uncertain. Here the sequenced sample was CD4+ T cells from blood, taken at baseline. CDR3 sequence reads: CAISELGRGYTF. In nucleotides, the CDR3 is TGTGCCATCAGTGAGTTAGGGAGGGGCTACACCTTC.